This T cell receptor beta chain was recovered during a study of patients and donors after allogeneic stem cell transplantation (dated by TCRdb to about 2020). The method was RT-PCR. Sequencing took place on a NextSeq 550. The public reads were quality trimmed at Q25 with fastp and then assembled into clones with MiXCR by TCRdb, keeping productive beta chains. Every entry covers one CDR3 protein and lists the most common genes and DNA from its rows. This sample gives more than 850,000 distinct CDR3 sequences in total; more than 15% of them show up just once. 5% to 6.5% of the sample belongs to the ten largest clones. From the germline V gene, CDR1 is SGHAT and CDR2 is FQNNGV. V loses 9 bases, J loses 2 bases, and the germline ends lie 13 bases apart. The CDR3 contains 13 residues, cysteine and phenylalanine counted. The CDR3 DNA has 39 bases and is translated from base 1. This clonotype was seen a handful of times. Its antigen is unknown. No per-base quality is available; no much larger clone lies one base away.

The TCR comes from a human donor who was either an allogeneic HSCT recipient or a stem cell or donor lymphocyte infusion donor (not recorded which). It is not recorded whose cells these are; they may come from a transplant donor. This receptor chain uses TRBV11-2 and TRBJ1-1; the best D guess is TRBD1, with 5 bases matching. Sequences were obtained from blood, either unsorted or a sorted T cell fraction (not recorded which). At the DNA level, the sequence is TGTGCCAGTCCCGACGGGGGAAACACTGAAGCTTTCTTT. Its protein reads: CASPDGGNTEAFF.